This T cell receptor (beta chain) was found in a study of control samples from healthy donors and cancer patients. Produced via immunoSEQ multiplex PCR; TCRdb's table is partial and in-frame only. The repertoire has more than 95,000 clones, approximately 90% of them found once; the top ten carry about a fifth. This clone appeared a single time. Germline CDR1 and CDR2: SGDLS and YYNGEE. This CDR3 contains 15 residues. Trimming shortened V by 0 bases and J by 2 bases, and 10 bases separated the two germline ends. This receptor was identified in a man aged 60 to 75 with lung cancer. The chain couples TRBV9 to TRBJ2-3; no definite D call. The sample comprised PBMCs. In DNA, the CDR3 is TGTGCCAGCAGCGTAGGGAGTCTGATCACAGATACGCAGTATTTT. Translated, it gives CASSVGSLITDTQYF. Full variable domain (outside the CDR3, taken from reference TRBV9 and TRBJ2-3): DSGVTQTPKHLITATGQRVTLRCSPRSGDLSVYWYQQSLDQGLQFLIQYYNGEERAKGNILERFSAQQFPDLHSELNLSSLELGDSALYFCASSVGSLITDTQYFGPGTRLTVL.